This T cell receptor beta chain was sequenced in a study of T cells in Graves' hyperthyroidism and ophthalmopathy. For the study at large: Before treatment of any kind, peripheral blood was taken at initial diagnosis. Study-wide findings and caveats: Ophthalmopathy could be told apart from stable hyperthyroidism with a 13 V-J model. The model foresaw ophthalmopathy a median approximately 6.3 months prior to onset.

Stability of Graves' hyperthyroidism was defined as absent ophthalmopathy progression within 18 months. TCR beta CDR3 regions were amplified from RNA. TCR CDR3 underwent first-round RT-PCR with the HTBI primer set. TCRdb reanalysed the multiplex PCR reads using MiXCR and keeps one entry per CDR3 protein. The sample shows about 480,000 distinct CDR3 sequences, around an eighth of them seen only once. Worth noting for this clonotype: Its specificity is not known. The junction does not match germline at one end; this may be a read error.

The CDR3 contains 17 residues. Per germline, CDR1 SGHRS and CDR2 YFSETQ. This chain connects TRBV5-1 to TRBJ2-1, with 9 bases that match TRBD2. The specimen was blood. This sequence was found in a woman between 18 and 30 years old with Graves' hyperthyroidism. CDR3 loop: CASSAGLAKSSYNEQFF. CDR3 sequence (DNA): TGTGCCAGCAGCGCCGGACTAGCGAAGAGCTCCTACAATGAGCAGTTCTTC.